This T cell receptor beta chain was captured by sequencing in a study of T cells in Graves' hyperthyroidism and ophthalmopathy. RNA transcripts provided the source from which TCR beta CDR3 regions were amplified. Carried out on the TCR CDR3, a first-round RT-PCR used the HTBI primer set. In TCRdb, the multiplex PCR reads were re-called with MiXCR into one record per CDR3 protein. The table includes 550,000 to 700,000 distinct CDR3 sequences, around 42% detected once. The sequence derives from an adult woman with Graves' disease, either hyperthyroidism or ophthalmopathy (not recorded which). Material for sequencing was peripheral blood or thyroid tissue (not recorded which).

The CDR3 protein is CSGQGSGAETQYF. The CDR3 bases are TGCAGCGGCCAGGGGTCGGGGGCAGAGACCCAGTACTTC. The chain combines TRBV29-1 with TRBJ2-5; tentatively, D is TRBD1 or TRBD2 (6 bases each). CDR3 length: 13 residues. Germline V CDR1 and CDR2: SQVTM, ANQGSEA. V gave up 7 bases and J gave up 4 bases, with 16 bases separating them.